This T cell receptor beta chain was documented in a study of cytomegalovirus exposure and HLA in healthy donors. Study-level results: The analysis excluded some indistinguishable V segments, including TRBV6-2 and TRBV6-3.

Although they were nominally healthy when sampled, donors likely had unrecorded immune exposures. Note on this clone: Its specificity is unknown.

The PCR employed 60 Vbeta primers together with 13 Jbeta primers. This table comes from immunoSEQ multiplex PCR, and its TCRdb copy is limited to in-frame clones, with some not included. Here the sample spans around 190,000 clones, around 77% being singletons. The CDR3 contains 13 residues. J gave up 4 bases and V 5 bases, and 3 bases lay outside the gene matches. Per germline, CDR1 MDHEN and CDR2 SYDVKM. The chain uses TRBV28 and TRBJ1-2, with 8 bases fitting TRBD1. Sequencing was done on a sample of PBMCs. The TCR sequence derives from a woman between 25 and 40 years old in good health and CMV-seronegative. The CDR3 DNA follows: TGTGCCAGCAGTCTAGACAGGGGCTATGGCTACACCTTC. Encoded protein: CASSLDRGYGYTF.